Listed below are T cell receptor beta chains from one sample, sequenced in a study of shared clonotypes between healthy human individuals. Here immunoSEQ multiplex PCR was the method, and the copy in TCRdb shows in-frame clones only, minus some. The table lists roughly 2 million clones, about 94% of them singletons. The sequenced sample was naive CD8+ T cells sorted from blood. These receptors all stem from a young man in good health. The CDR3 runs from the conserved cysteine through the conserved F or W. Each record gives: J gene, V gene, D gene, clone size, CDR3 DNA, CDR3 protein. D genes are given only for firm matches. Part of the rows lack a size; the others show once, few, many or a class for expanded clones.

TRBJ2-7 | TRBV9 | . | . | TGTGCCAGCAGCGGCCGGGACGCCAACTACGAGCAGTACTTC | CASSGRDANYEQYF
TRBJ2-3 | TRBV5-3 | . | . | TGTGCCAGAAGCCGGGTAGGGTCTAGCACAGATACGCAGTATTTT | CARSRVGSSTDTQYF
TRBJ2-1 | TRBV7-9 | TRBD2 | . | TGTGCCAGCAGCCTCAGAGAAGGACTAGCGAGGGATGAGCAGTTCTTC | CASSLREGLARDEQFF
TRBJ2-3 | TRBV12-5 | TRBD2 | . | TGTGCTAGTGGTTTAAGGATTAGCGGGAGCCCTACAGATACGCAGTATTTT | CASGLRISGSPTDTQYF
TRBJ2-7 | TRBV4-1 | . | . | TGCGCCAGCAGCCTTCCGAATGGCGAGCAGTACTTC | CASSLPNGEQYF
TRBJ1-1 | TRBV9 | TRBD1 | . | TGTGCCAGCAGCCCCGGACAGGTAGGAACTGAAGCTTTCTTT | CASSPGQVGTEAFF
TRBJ1-1 | TRBV5-8 | TRBD1 | once | TGTGCCAGCAGGATCGGACAGGGCGCTGAAGCTTTCTTT | CASRIGQGAEAFF
TRBJ2-7 | TRBV18 | . | . | TGTGCCAGCTCACCCCCGACCAGGGTCCACGAGCAGTACTTC | CASSPPTRVHEQYF
TRBJ2-7 | TRBV9 | . | . | TGTGCCAGCAGCGTAGGCTCCTCCTACGAGCAGTACTTC | CASSVGSSYEQYF
TRBJ2-7 | TRBV19 | . | . | TGTGCCAGTAGTTTTACGACAGACGGGGCCTACGAGCAGTACTTC | CASSFTTDGAYEQYF
TRBJ1-1 | TRBV6-5 | . | . | TGTGCCAGCAAGAGTTACACTGAAGCTTTCTTT | CASKSYTEAFF
TRBJ2-7 | TRBV5-4 | . | . | TGTGCCAGCAGCCAAACTAGCTCCGAGCAGTACTTC | CASSQTSSEQYF
TRBJ2-5 | TRBV5-1 | . | . | TGCGCCAGCAGCCGGCAGGGCCAAGAGACCCAGTACTTC | CASSRQGQETQYF
TRBJ2-3 | TRBV5-6 | . | . | TGTGCCAGCAGCTTGTTCTCGGAGTGGGCAGATACGCAGTATTTT | CASSLFSEWADTQYF
TRBJ1-2 | TRBV6-5 | TRBD1 | . | TGTGCCAGCAGTACTTGGACAGGGAACCATGGCTACACCTTC | CASSTWTGNHGYTF
TRBJ2-1 | TRBV29-1 | TRBD2 | . | TGCAGCGTGACGGACCCGGGACTAGCGGGGGGCTACAATGAGCAGTTCTTC | CSVTDPGLAGGYNEQFF
TRBJ2-7 | TRBV27 | . | . | TGTGCCAGCAGTTTAGTCGGCACTCTCTCCTACGAGCAGTACTTC | CASSLVGTLSYEQYF
TRBJ2-7 | TRBV5-4 | . | once | TGTGCCAGCAGTTCCGGACTGGACTCCTACGAGCAGTACTTC | CASSSGLDSYEQYF
TRBJ2-7 | TRBV4-1 | . | . | TGCGCCAGCAGCCGGAACTCATACGAGCAGTACTTC | CASSRNSYEQYF
TRBJ2-2 | TRBV4-1 | . | . | TGCGCCAGCAGCCAACTCCTAGCCGGGGAGCTGTTTTTT | CASSQLLAGELFF
TRBJ2-5 | TRBV2 | . | . | TGTGCCAGCATGGGGCATCGGGAGACCCAGTACTTC | CASMGHRETQYF
TRBJ2-5 | TRBV7-9 | TRBD1 | . | TGTGCCAGCAGCTCAGGGGGCCCAAGCTTCCAAGAGACCCAGTACTTC | CASSSGGPSFQETQYF
TRBJ2-3 | TRBV5-6 | . | . | TGTGCCAGCTTGGGGGAGGATACGCAGTATTTT | CASLGEDTQYF
TRBJ1-5 | TRBV27 | TRBD1 | . | TGTGCCAGCAGTCCATCACAGGGGGAAAGCAATCAGCCCCAGCATTTT | CASSPSQGESNQPQHF
TRBJ2-7 | TRBV7-2 | . | . | TGTGCCAGCAGCCTGATACAGGGATCGGGTGAGCAGTACTTC | CASSLIQGSGEQYF
TRBJ1-5 | TRBV9 | . | . | TGTGCCAGCAGCGTAGGAGACAATCAGCCCCAGCATTTT | CASSVGDNQPQHF
TRBJ2-1 | TRBV20-1 | . | . | TGCAGTGCTACTGATACGATTGAGCAGTTCTTC | CSATDTIEQFF